The text below deals with one T cell receptor beta chain. The data stem from a study of blood T cell repertoires in COVID-19. The CDR3 has 14 amino acids. The germline V gene encodes CDR1 LGHNA and CDR2 YNFKEQ. V lost 1 base and J lost 3, with 9 bases in between. Assay used: immunoSEQ multiplex PCR; TCRdb lists only in-frame clones, some missing. This table has tens of thousands of clones, approximately 82% appearing once. The sequence was obtained from a human donor in a cohort sampled during active COVID-19. Sequencing was done on a sample of peripheral blood. This chain connects TRBV4-2 to TRBJ1-1; no definite D call. CDR3 loop: CASSQASGDTEAFF. In DNA form, the CDR3 reads TGTGCCAGCAGCCAAGCGTCGGGTGACACTGAAGCTTTCTTT.